This T cell receptor (beta chain) was recorded in a study of blood T cell repertoires in COVID-19. Turning to the study itself: COVID-19 samples, acute and convalescent, were from the United States, Italy and Spain.

The assay was immunoSEQ multiplex PCR, and TCRdb's table has in-frame clones only and misses some. This sample has around 70,000 clones, with 70% to 85% found just once. Per germline, CDR1 SQVTM and CDR2 ANQGSEA. This CDR3 is 13 amino acids long. V lost 6 bases to trimming and J lost 2 bases; unmatched junction nucleotides: 4. The sequenced sample consisted of peripheral blood. The rearrangement links TRBV29-1 to TRBJ1-1, with 9 bases matching TRBD1. This TCR came from a woman in her fifties or sixties with acute or convalescent COVID-19. As DNA, the CDR3 is TGCAGCGTGGAGGGACAGGGCAACACTGAAGCTTTCTTT. Translation: CSVEGQGNTEAFF.